This entry lists 15 T cell receptor beta chains sequenced from one sample in a study of chemoradiotherapy in HPV16-positive cancers (dated by TCRdb to between 2022 and 2023). Library method: the immunoSEQ multiplex PCR assay. Entries here come from immuneACCESS through TCRdb and include only in-frame sequences with V and J called. Some clones fail to appear in such tables; in the studies checked, an unresolved V gene covers under half of the shortfall, and the cause of the remainder is unknown. The sample yields approximately 8,000 clones; about 80% were counted once. Of the sample, approximately 3% falls within the top ten clones. Sequences were derived from blood, sampled from a patient who underwent chemoradiotherapy. The receptors were sampled from a human donor with HPV-associated anogenital cancer.

This chain connects TRBV6-4 to TRBJ2-2, with 10 bases identical to TRBD1. Germline CDR1 and CDR2: MRHNA and SNTAGT. There are 15 residues in the CDR3. After removal of 4 bases from V and 3 bases from J, the junction contained 2 bases not matched to a gene. The DNA for the CDR3 is TGTGCCAGCAGTGCCGGGACAGGGGACACCGGGGAGCTGTTTTTT. Protein product: CASSAGTGDTGELFF.

The rearrangement uses TRBV5-1 and TRBJ1-1; D is uncertain. CDR3 length: 15 residues. CDR1 SGHRS and CDR2 YFSETQ come from the germline V gene. Trimming removed 0 bases at V and 1 base at J, with 10 bases between. CDR3 protein: CASSLGLEKNTEAFF. The CDR3 DNA follows: TGCGCCAGCAGCTTGGGTCTGGAAAAGAACACTGAAGCTTTCTTT.

In its sample, this clone was seen once. The chain combines TRBV7-8 with TRBJ1-5; the D gene is possibly TRBD1 (5 bases). This CDR3 region has 15 residues. Germline CDR1 reads SGHVS; CDR2 reads FQNEAQ. The V and J ends lost 5 bases and 3 bases respectively, with 14 bases between them. The DNA for the CDR3 is TGTGCCAGCAGCGGCCATGGGGGAGACAATCAGCCCCAGCATTTT. Encoded protein: CASSGHGGDNQPQHF.

The chain recombines TRBV4-2 with TRBJ2-7; weak D call: TRBD2 (6 bases). V was shortened by 8 bases and J by 2 bases, with 19 bases between the two germline ends. Looked up from germline, CDR1 is LGHNA and CDR2 is YNFKEQ. This CDR3 contains 15 residues. CDR3 amino acids: CASSRFPGDTYEQYF. In DNA, the CDR3 is TGTGCCAGCTCCCGCTTTCCGGGAGATACCTACGAGCAGTACTTC.

V and J are TRBV18 and TRBJ2-7, with 9 nucleotides matching TRBD1. CDR1 is KGHSH and CDR2 is LQKENI in the germline V gene. The CDR3 runs to 14 residues. J was trimmed by 5 bases and V by 4 bases; bases with no gene match: 6. The CDR3 region is CASSQGQGYDEQYF. The CDR3 DNA reads as TGTGCCAGCTCACAGGGACAGGGCTACGACGAGCAGTACTTC.

V gene TRBV19 combines with J gene TRBJ2-1; perhaps TRBD2 as D (5 bases). The CDR3 has 13 amino acids. Germline-derived CDR1 and CDR2 are LNHDA and SQIVND (reference sequence). V lost 3 bases and J 9 bases, leaving 12 bases between the germline ends. CDR3 loop: CASSIGMAGEQFF. In DNA, the CDR3 is TGTGCCAGTAGTATCGGAATGGCGGGTGAGCAGTTCTTC.

The chain employs TRBV7-2 and TRBJ1-6; D is uncertain. This CDR3 comprises 12 residues. Germline CDR1 SGHTA, CDR2 FQGNSA. Trimming pared 5 bases from V and 6 bases from J, leaving 5 bases between. The DNA for the CDR3 is TGTGCCAGCAGCGCGACTAATTCACCCCTCCACTTT. This gives the protein CASSATNSPLHF.

This chain links TRBV2 with TRBJ1-2; D may be TRBD1 (6 bases). V shed 1 base and J shed 8 bases, with 11 bases lying between them. Germline V gene lookup returns CDR1 SNHLY and CDR2 FYNNEI. This CDR3 contains 13 residues. The CDR3 nucleotides read TGTGCCAGCAGTGAAGGGACAGAACAGGGCTACACCTTC. This translates into CASSEGTEQGYTF.

The V call is TRBV7-8, the J call TRBJ2-7; 7 positions match TRBD1. CDR1 and CDR2 (germline): SGHVS, FQNEAQ. The CDR3 is 13 residues long. The V and J ends lost 8 bases and 2 bases, in that order; junction bases with no gene match: 6. In DNA form, the CDR3 reads TGTGCCAGCCGGGGACAGATAACCTACGAGCAGTACTTC. This translates into CASRGQITYEQYF.

The rearrangement joins TRBV7-8 to TRBJ2-7, with D unclear. Germline V gene data show CDR1 as SGHVS and CDR2 as FQNEAQ. Between the trimmed V and J ends, which lost 5 bases and 6 bases, there was a span of 8 bases. CDR3 length: 11 amino acids. Here the CDR3 DNA reads TGTGCCAGCAGCGCAGGTCCCGAGCAGTACTTC. Amino acid sequence: CASSAGPEQYF.

This sequence joins TRBV18 and TRBJ2-7; tentatively, D is TRBD1 (6 bases). Germline V gives CDR1 KGHSH, CDR2 LQKENI. The CDR3 has 13 amino acids. Between the trimmed V and J ends, which lost 3 bases and 5 bases, there was a span of 11 bases. The CDR3 reads CASSPSRDNEQYF. The CDR3 DNA reads TGTGCCAGCTCACCTTCCCGGGACAACGAGCAGTACTTC.

The chain combines TRBV10-3 with TRBJ2-7; 10 bases agree with TRBD2. With V trimmed by 2 bases and J by 5 bases, 3 bases remained unmatched. Germline CDR1 and CDR2: ENHRY and SYGVKD. The CDR3 has 14 residues. For the CDR3, the DNA is TGTGCCATCAGTGAGACTAGCGGGGTAAACGAGCAGTACTTC. Encoded protein: CAISETSGVNEQYF.

CDR3 DNA sequence: TGTGCCAGCTTGGCCCCTTCTGAAGCTTTCTTT. Residues: CASLAPSEAFF. The rearrangement uses TRBV2 and TRBJ1-1; D uncertain. Germline-derived CDR1 and CDR2 are SNHLY and FYNNEI. The V gene lost 8 bases and the J gene lost 6 bases, with 10 bases spanning the gap. The CDR3 is 11 residues long.

The J gene is TRBJ2-3, the V gene TRBV19, with D uncertain. V gave up 5 bases and J gave up 4 bases, with 13 bases separating them. Per the germline V gene, CDR1 is LNHDA and CDR2 is SQIVND (reference sequence). The CDR3 contains 14 residues. The CDR3 DNA reads as TGTGCCAGTAGTTCTCGTGAGGAACCAGATACGCAGTATTTT. Encoded protein: CASSSREEPDTQYF.

This chain links TRBV11-2 with TRBJ2-7, with D tentatively TRBD2 (5 bases). This CDR3 contains 14 residues. V gave up 5 bases and J gave up 3 bases, with 14 bases separating them. Germline CDR1 and CDR2: SGHAT and FQNNGV. The CDR3 DNA reads TGTGCCAGCAGCACCATCTTGGGAGACTACGAGCAGTACTTC. This encodes CASSTILGDYEQYF.